Listed below are T cell receptor beta chains from one sample, sequenced in a study of shared clonotypes between healthy human individuals. Measured with immunoSEQ multiplex PCR; TCRdb has only the in-frame clones, and not every one. The sample includes 2 million to 3 million clones, 93% seen only once; the top ten take 0.36%. The material sequenced was naive CD4+ T cells from PBMCs. These TCRs come from a man younger than 30 in good health. Some clones in this sample may be carry-over from other donors' samples. Both conserved end residues are part of each CDR3. A D gene is named only where the DNA matches it firmly. The size of a clone is reported for some rows only, either as once, few or many, or as a class for expanded clones.

clone_size j_call v_call d_call cdr3_nt cdr3_aa
NA TRBJ2-7 TRBV7-9 NA TGTGCCAGCACCGCTGGGTACGAGCAGTACTTC CASTAGYEQYF
NA TRBJ1-2 TRBV6-5 NA TGTGCCAGCAGTGACCTCGCAGGGTATGGCTACACCTTC CASSDLAGYGYTF
once TRBJ1-5 TRBV9 TRBD1 TGTGCCAGCAGCGTAGACCCAGGGGGCGGTCAGCCCCAGCATTTT CASSVDPGGGQPQHF
NA TRBJ2-7 TRBV7-2 NA TGTGCCAGCAGCTTTTTTCTGGACCAGTACGAGCAGTACTTC CASSFFLDQYEQYF
NA TRBJ2-5 TRBV5-4 NA TGTGCCAGCAGCTTGTTTGGGTTTTCGGAGACCCAGTACTTC CASSLFGFSETQYF
once TRBJ2-5 TRBV19 TRBD2 TGTGCCAGTAGTATTCTAGCGGGAGTTTTCGAGACCCAGTACTTC CASSILAGVFETQYF
NA TRBJ2-3 TRBV4-3 NA TGCGCCAGCAGCGACGGGACGTGGGATACGCAGTATTTT CASSDGTWDTQYF
NA TRBJ1-1 TRBV19 NA TGTGCCAGTAGTCCTTCGAGGATGGGGAGGACTGAAGCTTTCTTT CASSPSRMGRTEAFF
NA TRBJ1-2 TRBV19 NA TGTGCCAGTAGATTGGTCAGAGCTAACTATGGCTACACCTTC CASRLVRANYGYTF
NA TRBJ1-1 TRBV6-1 NA TGTGCCAGCAGTTCCCATCGGGGGTCTGAAGCTTTCTTT CASSSHRGSEAFF
NA TRBJ2-1 TRBV29-1 NA TGCAGCGTTGTCATCTATCTCATTGAGCAGTTCTTC CSVVIYLIEQFF
NA TRBJ1-2 TRBV28 NA TGTGCCAGCAGTTTAGGGCAGACGCGTGGCTACACCTTC CASSLGQTRGYTF
NA TRBJ2-1 TRBV7-2 TRBD2 TGTGCCAGCAGCCCCGGGGGGGCTAGCGGGAGAGCCTACAATGAGCAGTTCTTC CASSPGGASGRAYNEQFF
NA TRBJ2-1 TRBV7-6 TRBD1 TGTGCCAGCAGCCATGAGACAGGGAAACATGAGCAGTTCTTC CASSHETGKHEQFF
NA TRBJ1-4 TRBV29-1 NA TGCAGCGTAGTAAGGGGGGCCGGTGAAAAACTGTTTTTT CSVVRGAGEKLFF
NA TRBJ1-4 TRBV28 NA TGTGCCAGCAGTTTTGGGGGGGCAACTAATGAAAAACTGTTTTTT CASSFGGATNEKLFF
NA TRBJ1-3 TRBV11-2 NA TGTGCCAGCAGCTGGGAGGGGAGGGTCTCCGGAAACACCATATATTTT CASSWEGRVSGNTIYF
NA TRBJ1-2 TRBV28 NA TGTGCCAGCAGTTTAGCGGGGGCCCTCAACTATGGCTACACCTTC CASSLAGALNYGYTF
NA TRBJ1-4 TRBV30 NA TGTGCCTGGCAACAGGGCTCAACTAATGAAAAACTGTTTTTT CAWQQGSTNEKLFF
NA TRBJ2-5 TRBV15 TRBD2 TGTGCCACCAGCAGAGGGACTAGCGGGAGCGGGGGGGAGACCCAGTACTTC CATSRGTSGSGGETQYF
NA TRBJ2-7 TRBV9 TRBD1 TGTGCCAGCAGCTCATCCGGGACAGGGGGTAGCGAGCAGTACTTC CASSSSGTGGSEQYF
NA TRBJ2-5 TRBV5-1 NA TGCGCCAGCAGCTTGCAGGGAAAAGAGACCCAGTACTTC CASSLQGKETQYF
NA TRBJ2-3 TRBV7-2 NA TGTGCCAGCAGCTTAAAGACCCGCGCGGATACGCAGTATTTT CASSLKTRADTQYF
NA TRBJ2-3 TRBV7-3 TRBD2 TGTGCCAGCAGCTTGGGACTAGCGGCCCCTAGCACAGATACGCAGTATTTT CASSLGLAAPSTDTQYF
NA TRBJ1-5 TRBV18 NA TGTGCCAGCTCACCAATCGGCAGCCGCAATCAGCCCCAGCATTTT CASSPIGSRNQPQHF
NA TRBJ2-4 TRBV4-1 NA TGCGCCAGCAGCCAAGGGTTGGGGTACAAAAACATTCAGTACTTC CASSQGLGYKNIQYF
NA TRBJ1-5 TRBV6-5 NA TGTGCCAGCAGTTACTCCAGGGGTCAGCCCCAGCATTTT CASSYSRGQPQHF
NA TRBJ2-2 TRBV5-1 TRBD1 TGCGCCAGCATTACCGGGACAGGAGCCGGGGAGCTGTTTTTT CASITGTGAGELFF
NA TRBJ1-2 TRBV28 NA TGTGCCAGCAGCGTCGGCGGGGAGTCCTATGGCTACACCTTC CASSVGGESYGYTF
NA TRBJ2-2 TRBV27 NA TGTGCCAGCCGCGGTAGGGCGAACACCGGGGAGCTGTTTTTT CASRGRANTGELFF
once TRBJ2-5 TRBV11-3 NA TGTGCCAGCAGCCAAGATCCAGAGACCCAGTACTTC CASSQDPETQYF
once TRBJ1-2 TRBV19 TRBD1 TGTGCCAGTAGTATGTCCGGGACAGGGCACTATGGCTACACCTTC CASSMSGTGHYGYTF
NA TRBJ1-4 TRBV7-2 NA TGTGCCAGCAGCTTAGCCCGGATAAGTACTAATGAAAAACTGTTTTTT CASSLARISTNEKLFF
NA TRBJ2-6 TRBV5-1 TRBD2 TGCGCCACCGGACTAGCGGGAGGGACTGGGGCCAACGTCCTGACTTTC CATGLAGGTGANVLTF
NA TRBJ2-3 TRBV18 NA TGTGCCAGCTCACCCTTAGATAGCACAGATACGCAGTATTTT CASSPLDSTDTQYF
NA TRBJ1-5 TRBV28 TRBD1 TGTGCCAGCTCTTTACAGGGGGCTTACAATCAGCCCCAGCATTTT CASSLQGAYNQPQHF
NA TRBJ2-5 TRBV13 TRBD1 TGTGCCAGCAGCTCCCGGGACAGGCATCAAGAGACCCAGTACTTC CASSSRDRHQETQYF
once TRBJ2-2 TRBV19 TRBD2 TGTGCCAGTAGTCTAGCGGGAGGTTCCGGGGAGCTGTTTTTT CASSLAGGSGELFF
NA TRBJ2-5 TRBV2 TRBD1 TGTGCCAGCATGGGACAGGGGTTGGCCCAAGAGACCCAGTACTTC CASMGQGLAQETQYF
once TRBJ2-7 TRBV7-8 NA TGTGCCAGCAGCCCCAAGCCACAGGCGGTAACGTTGTACGAGCAGTACTTC CASSPKPQAVTLYEQYF
NA TRBJ1-4 TRBV5-1 NA TGCGCCAGCAGCTTGATGGGGGCGGGAGAAGAAAAACTGTTTTTT CASSLMGAGEEKLFF
NA TRBJ2-7 TRBV5-1 NA TGCGCCAGCAGCATGCGGGGACAGAGAGACGAGCAGTACTTC CASSMRGQRDEQYF
NA TRBJ2-1 TRBV5-1 NA TGCGCCAGCAGCGTCTTGAGCTCCTACAATGAGCAGTTCTTC CASSVLSSYNEQFF
NA TRBJ1-5 TRBV7-2 NA TGTGCCAGCAGCTTACAGGGTTATGGCAATCAGCCCCAGCATTTT CASSLQGYGNQPQHF
NA TRBJ1-2 TRBV5-6 TRBD1 TGTGCCAGCAGCGGCACAGGGGTGCGGAGCTATGGCTACACCTTC CASSGTGVRSYGYTF
NA TRBJ2-3 TRBV9 NA TGTGCCAGCAAGATGGATCCGAGTAGTACAGATACGCAGTATTTT CASKMDPSSTDTQYF
NA TRBJ2-3 TRBV30 TRBD2 TGTGCCTGGAACCCTGGGGCTAGCGGGAGACATACGCAGTATTTT CAWNPGASGRHTQYF
NA TRBJ2-1 TRBV6-1 NA TGTGCCAGCAGTGAGGCAGGGCACTACAATGAGCAGTTCTTC CASSEAGHYNEQFF
NA TRBJ2-7 TRBV5-1 NA TGCGCCAGCAGCTTGTTAGGTAGCGCTGACTACGAGCAGTACTTC CASSLLGSADYEQYF
NA TRBJ2-1 TRBV30 TRBD2 TGTGCCTCCAAGATAGGGGAGGGGTGGGGTGAGCAGTTCTTC CASKIGEGWGEQFF
NA TRBJ2-6 TRBV28 NA TGTGCCAGCAGTTCAGCCGGCCACTCTGGGGCCAACGTCCTGACTTTC CASSSAGHSGANVLTF
few TRBJ1-2 TRBV9 NA TGTGCCATGGGGAGGGTTGGTAAGAGATCCGGCTACACCTTC CAMGRVGKRSGYTF
NA TRBJ1-5 TRBV28 NA TGTGCCAGCGAAACCGGAATTAATAGCAATCAGCCCCAGCATTTT CASETGINSNQPQHF
NA TRBJ2-1 TRBV20-1 NA TGCAGTGCTAGTATGGTGGATGAGCAGTTCTTC CSASMVDEQFF
NA TRBJ2-1 TRBV6-1 TRBD2 TGTGCCAGCAGGGTAGCGGGAGGCGCCTACAATGAGCAGTTCTTC CASRVAGGAYNEQFF
NA TRBJ2-3 TRBV19 NA TGTGCCACAGGGAACTATCGTGCGGATACGCAGTATTTT CATGNYRADTQYF
NA TRBJ2-2 TRBV4-1 TRBD2 TGCGCCAGCAGCCCACTACTAGCGGGATTGAATCCCGGGGAGCTGTTTTTT CASSPLLAGLNPGELFF